Listed below are T cell receptor beta chains from one sample, sequenced in a study of T cells in Graves' hyperthyroidism and ophthalmopathy. TCRdb recomputed calls from the multiplex PCR reads with MiXCR, one row per CDR3 protein. The profile shows roughly 180,000 distinct CDR3 sequences, about 9% of them singletons. The sequencing input was blood. The receptors shown here come from a woman aged 18 to 35 with Graves' hyperthyroidism that later progressed to Graves' ophthalmopathy. Both conserved end residues are part of each CDR3. The order of the fields is V gene, D gene, CDR3 length, J gene, clone size, CDR3 protein, CDR3 DNA. A D gene is named only where the DNA matches it firmly. Where a row states a size, it is once, few, many or the class of an expanded clone; other rows omit it.

>TRBV20-1|NA|16|TRBJ1-1|many
CSARVQGWYVDTEAFF
TGCAGTGCTAGGGTCCAGGGTTGGTATGTGGACACTGAAGCTTTCTTT
>TRBV18|NA|15|TRBJ2-2|few
CASSPPSRGDGELFF
TGTGCCAGCTCACCACCGTCCAGGGGAGACGGGGAGCTGTTTTTT
>TRBV3-1|TRBD1|17|TRBJ2-1|many
CASSQDFGTGENNEQFF
TGTGCCAGCAGCCAAGATTTTGGGACAGGGGAGAACAATGAGCAGTTCTTC
>TRBV20-1|NA|13|TRBJ1-6|NA
CSARNRLSSPLHF
TGCAGTGCTAGAAACAGGTTAAGTTCACCCCTCCACTTT
>TRBV20-1|NA|14|TRBJ1-1|many
CSAGPGKKNTEAFF
TGCAGTGCTGGACCGGGAAAAAAAAACACTGAAGCTTTCTTT
>TRBV13|NA|15|TRBJ2-1|NA
CASSSDSSSYNEQFF
TGTGCCAGCAGCTCGGACTCGAGCTCCTACAATGAGCAGTTCTTC
>TRBV7-9|NA|20|TRBJ2-6|many
CASSLYLRQIILSGANVLTF
TGTGCCAGCAGCTTATATCTAAGACAGATTATCCTCTCTGGGGCCAACGTCCTGACTTTC
>TRBV19|TRBD1|13|TRBJ1-2|few
CASRATGIYGYTF
TGTGCCAGTAGAGCGACAGGGATCTATGGCTACACCTTC
>TRBV19|TRBD2|15|TRBJ2-5|few
CASTNSGRARETQYF
TGTGCCAGTACCAATAGCGGGAGGGCCCGGGAGACCCAGTACTTC
>TRBV6-2/TRBV6-3|NA|11|TRBJ1-2|many
CASHDSYGYTF
TGTGCCAGCCATGACAGCTATGGCTACACCTTC